Below, one T cell receptor beta chain is given with its context. Antigen: not known. The record originates from a study of shared clonotypes between healthy human individuals. As for the study in general: Three plates were used per donor for CD4 naive, three for CD4 memory, two for CD8 naive and one for CD8 memory.

Overall study findings and caveats: Against clonotypes common to all four donors, non-shared ones had lower generation probabilities. Sorted-subset sequencing was shown by rarefaction to be incomplete despite large depth.

Trimming removed 9 bases from V and 0 bases from J, with 15 bases in between. The germline gives CDR1 SGHRS, CDR2 YFSETQ. The CDR3 runs to 15 residues. Evenly divided among several immunoSEQ plates was the genomic DNA of each subset. Assay used: immunoSEQ multiplex PCR; TCRdb lists only in-frame clones, some missing. The table includes roughly 1,800,000 clones, around 96% detected once. Terminally differentiated effector memory CD45RA+ cells were excluded from the naive CD8 cells, which were CD45RO-negative and positively selected for CCR7. This TCR was recovered from a man between 18 and 35 years old in good health. The sample was naive CD8+ T cells sorted from blood. The J gene is TRBJ2-2, the V gene TRBV5-1, with D perhaps matching TRBD1 (5 bases). The CDR3 here is CATPKQGTNTGELFF. The CDR3 nucleotides are TGCGCCACTCCGAAGCAGGGCACGAACACCGGGGAGCTGTTTTTT.